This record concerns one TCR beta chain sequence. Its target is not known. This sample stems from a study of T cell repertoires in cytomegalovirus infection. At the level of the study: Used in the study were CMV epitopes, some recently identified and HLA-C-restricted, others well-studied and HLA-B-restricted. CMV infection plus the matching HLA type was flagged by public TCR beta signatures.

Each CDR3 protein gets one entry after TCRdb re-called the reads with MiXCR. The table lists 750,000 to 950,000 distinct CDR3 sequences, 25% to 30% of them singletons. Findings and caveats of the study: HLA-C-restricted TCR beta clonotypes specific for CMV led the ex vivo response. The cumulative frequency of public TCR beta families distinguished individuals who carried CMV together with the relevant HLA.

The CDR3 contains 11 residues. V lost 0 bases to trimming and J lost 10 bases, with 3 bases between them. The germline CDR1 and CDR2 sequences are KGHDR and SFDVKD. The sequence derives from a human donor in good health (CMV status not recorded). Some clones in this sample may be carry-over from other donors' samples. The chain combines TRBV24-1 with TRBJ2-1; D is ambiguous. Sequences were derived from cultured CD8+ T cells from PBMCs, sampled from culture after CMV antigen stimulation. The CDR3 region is CATSDLQEQFF. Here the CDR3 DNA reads TGTGCCACCAGTGATTTGCAGGAGCAGTTCTTC.